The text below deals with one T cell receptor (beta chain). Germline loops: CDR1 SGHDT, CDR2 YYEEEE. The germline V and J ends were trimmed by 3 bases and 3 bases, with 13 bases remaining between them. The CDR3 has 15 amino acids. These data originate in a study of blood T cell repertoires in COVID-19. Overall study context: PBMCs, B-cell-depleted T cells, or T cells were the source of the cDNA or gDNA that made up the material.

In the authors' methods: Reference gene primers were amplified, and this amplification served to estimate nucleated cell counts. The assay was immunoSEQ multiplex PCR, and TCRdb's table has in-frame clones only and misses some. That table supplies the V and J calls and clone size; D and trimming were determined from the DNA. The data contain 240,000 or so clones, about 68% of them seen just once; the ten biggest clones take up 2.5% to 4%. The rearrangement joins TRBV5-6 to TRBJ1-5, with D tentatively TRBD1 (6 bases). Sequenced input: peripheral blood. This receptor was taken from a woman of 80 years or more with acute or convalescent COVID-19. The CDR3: CASSSGQSNNQPQHF. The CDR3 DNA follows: TGTGCCAGCAGCTCCGGACAGTCCAACAATCAGCCCCAGCATTTT.